One and the same sample provided the 16 T cell receptor beta chains below, sequenced in a study of T cell repertoires in cytomegalovirus infection. TCRdb re-called the reads with MiXCR, one entry per CDR3 protein. The repertoire has roughly 300,000 distinct CDR3 sequences, more than 8% of them found once; the top ten carry over 3.5%. Sequenced material: PBMCs. These receptor sequences come from a human donor in good health (CMV status not recorded). Some clones in this sample may be carry-over from other donors' samples.

This clonotype has ten or more counts. DNA for the CDR3: TGTGCCAGCAGCCGCGACAGGCGGGAAAAACTGTTTTTT. Protein: CASSRDRREKLFF. J is TRBJ1-4 and V is TRBV7-2; a weak D match, TRBD1 (6 bases). The CDR3 has 13 residues. The germline gives CDR1 SGHTA, CDR2 FQGNSA. V was cut by 5 bases and J by 8 bases, with 12 bases left in between.

The chain has TRBV28 and TRBJ2-1, with 14 bases identical to TRBD2. The CDR3 is made up of 17 amino acids. Germline loops: CDR1 MDHEN, CDR2 SYDVKM. The ends lost 3 bases at V and 3 bases at J; junction bases unmatched: 4. CDR3 DNA: TGTGCCAGCAGTTTGACTAGCGGGAGGGCCTTCTACAATGAGCAGTTCTTC. It codes for CASSLTSGRAFYNEQFF. Supplemented by reference TRBV28 and TRBJ2-1, the full variable domain reads DVKVTQSSRYLVKRTGEKVFLECVQDMDHENMFWYRQDPGLGLRLIYFSYDVKMKEKGDIPEGYSVSREKKERFSLILESASTNQTSMYLCASSLTSGRAFYNEQFFGPGTRLTVL.

This clonotype was observed a handful of times. The chain is built from TRBV7-3 and TRBJ1-6; weak D call: TRBD1 (6 bases). Trimming took off 5 bases at V and 1 base at J, with 18 bases between the two ends. The CDR3 is 18 residues long. Germline lookup yields CDR1 SGHTA and CDR2 FQGTGA. The CDR3 region is CASSTRGRGLSYNSPLHF. In DNA, the CDR3 is TGTGCCAGCAGCACGAGAGGCAGGGGCCTATCCTATAATTCACCCCTCCACTTT.

The chain recombines TRBV5-6 with TRBJ2-1, with D unclear. This CDR3 comprises 11 residues. The ends were cut back, 4 bases at V and 6 bases at J, with 5 bases in the middle. Germline V gene sequence: CDR1 SGHDT, CDR2 YYEEEE. Written as DNA, the CDR3 is TGTGCCAGCAGCCGGCTCAATGAGCAGTTCTTC. This translates into CASSRLNEQFF.

In this sample, this clonotype turned up many times. The chain links TRBV19 to TRBJ2-1, with 11 nucleotides matching TRBD2. CDR1 is LNHDA, CDR2 SQIVND, per germline (reference sequence). Trimming took 3 bases from V and 9 from J; bases not matched to a gene: 10. The CDR3 contains 16 residues. The CDR3 DNA reads as TGTGCCAGTAGTATCCCTACTAGCGGGAGTCATGGTGAGCAGTTCTTC. Its translation is CASSIPTSGSHGEQFF.

This clonotype has more than one count but fewer than ten. The V gene is TRBV20-1, the J gene TRBJ2-3, with D possibly being TRBD2 (5 bases). The CDR3 has 12 amino acids. V was shortened by 3 bases and J by 5 bases, with 9 bases between the two germline ends. Germline V gene lookup returns CDR1 DFQATT and CDR2 SNEGSKA (reference sequence). CDR3 in DNA: TGCAGTGCTAGTACGGCGGGAGATACGCAGTATTTT. Protein product: CSASTAGDTQYF.

This clonotype was observed many times. V and J are TRBV28 and TRBJ2-7; D gene ambiguous. This CDR3 region has 15 residues. Germline-derived CDR1 and CDR2 are MDHEN and SYDVKM. V was cut by 5 bases and J by 0 bases, with 14 bases left in between. CDR3 DNA sequence: TGTGCCAGCAGTCTCACCGGGCCGAGCTCCTACGAGCAGTACTTC. Its protein product is CASSLTGPSSYEQYF.

This clonotype was observed a few times. This rearrangement joins TRBV6-6 to TRBJ1-1; the D gene is possibly TRBD1 (6 bases). CDR1 and CDR2 (germline): MNHNY, SVGAGI (reference sequence). V lost 5 bases and J 8 bases, leaving 12 bases between the germline ends. There are 12 residues in the CDR3. CDR3 DNA sequence: TGTGCCAGCAGTCCTTCGGGGGGCGAAGCTTTCTTT. Its protein is CASSPSGGEAFF.

The table lists this clonotype with a few counts. The J gene is TRBJ2-1, the V gene TRBV24-1; D possibly uses TRBD1 or TRBD2 (5 bases each). V was cut by 9 bases and J by 2 bases, with 31 bases left in between. CDR1 KGHDR and CDR2 SFDVKD come from the germline V gene. The CDR3 runs 20 residues. The CDR3 coding sequence is TGTGCCACCTCCCAAGGCCCCCGGAGAGAGGGGATAGGCCCCTACAATGAGCAGTTCTTC. It translates to CATSQGPRREGIGPYNEQFF.

In its sample, this clonotype was seen many times. This chain connects TRBV28 to TRBJ2-7; 7 bases fit TRBD2. CDR1 is MDHEN, CDR2 SYDVKM, per germline. The CDR3 has 16 residues. V dropped 5 bases and J dropped 0; count of bases not matched to a gene: 10. The CDR3 reads CASSPLTSTTSYEQYF. CDR3 coding DNA: TGTGCCAGCAGTCCCCTGACTAGCACTACCTCCTACGAGCAGTACTTC. Using reference TRBV28 and TRBJ2-7 for the parts outside the CDR3, the full variable domain is DVKVTQSSRYLVKRTGEKVFLECVQDMDHENMFWYRQDPGLGLRLIYFSYDVKMKEKGDIPEGYSVSREKKERFSLILESASTNQTSMYLCASSPLTSTTSYEQYFGPGTRLTVT.

V usage is TRBV19 and J usage is TRBJ2-7; 10 nucleotides line up with TRBD2. The germline V gene has CDR1 LNHDA and CDR2 SQIVND (reference sequence). V lost 8 bases, J lost 3 bases, and 16 bases stayed unmatched. This CDR3 region has 17 residues. CDR3: CASRSGASGSGLYEQYF. The CDR3 DNA is TGTGCCAGTCGCTCAGGGGCTAGCGGGAGTGGCCTCTACGAGCAGTACTTC.

This clonotype has a count of ten or more. V and J are TRBV7-2 and TRBJ1-2; the D gene is possibly TRBD1 (5 bases). The CDR3 length is 14 residues. V was trimmed by 6 bases and J by 2 bases, leaving 13 bases between them. Per germline, CDR1 SGHTA and CDR2 FQGNSA. As DNA, the CDR3 is TGTGCCAGCAGTTACAGGACGGAGAACTATGGCTACACCTTC. This encodes CASSYRTENYGYTF.

At least ten counts were recorded for this clonotype. This chain uses TRBV6-5 with TRBJ2-5, with 7 nucleotides matching TRBD1. CDR3 length: 15 amino acids. J was trimmed by 4 bases and V by 1 base; bases with no gene match: 6. Germline V gene sequence: CDR1 MNHEY, CDR2 SVGAGI. CDR3 loop: CASSYLGQPGETQYF. CDR3 DNA sequence: TGTGCCAGCAGTTACTTGGGACAGCCCGGAGAGACCCAGTACTTC.

This clonotype was found many times. The gene calls are TRBV7-3 and TRBJ2-3; 7 bases fit TRBD2. The CDR3 is made up of 14 amino acids. V lost 6 bases to trimming and J lost 2 bases; unmatched junction nucleotides: 5. In germline, CDR1 is SGHTA, CDR2 FQGTGA. CDR3 protein: CASSRGELTDTQYF. As DNA, the CDR3 is TGTGCCAGCAGTCGGGGGGAACTCACAGATACGCAGTATTTT.

The chain carries TRBV20-1 and TRBJ2-3; TRBD2 agrees at 11 bases. Germline V gene sequence: CDR1 DFQATT, CDR2 SNEGSKA (reference sequence). There are 14 residues in the CDR3. Trimming cost V 4 bases and J 3 bases; bases outside gene matches: 3. This CDR3 is CSAILAGGTDTQYF. The CDR3 DNA sequence: TGCAGTGCTATATTAGCGGGGGGGACAGATACGCAGTATTTT.

This clonotype was picked up many times. V is TRBV7-2 and J is TRBJ1-4; 8 bases fit TRBD1. V shed 1 base, J shed 7 bases, and the junction held 2 bases outside the gene matches. CDR3 size: 14 residues. The germline CDR1 and CDR2 sequences are SGHTA and FQGNSA. CDR3 in DNA: TGTGCCAGCAGCTTAGGGACAGGGCCTGAAAAACTGTTTTTT. Translating it yields CASSLGTGPEKLFF.